The 21 T cell receptor beta chains below come from one sample, sequenced in a study of Graves' ophthalmopathy and Graves' hyperthyroidism. RNA transcripts were the template, and TCR beta CDR3 regions were amplified from them. HTBI primers served in a first-round RT-PCR, which a second-round multiplex PCR followed. TCRdb re-called the multiplex PCR reads with MiXCR, one entry per CDR3 protein. The sample holds about 380,000 distinct CDR3 sequences, over 15% seen once. The sequencing sample was made of peripheral blood. The receptors shown here come from a young woman with stable Graves' hyperthyroidism.

The chain carries TRBV27 and TRBJ2-2; 10 positions match TRBD1. With 1 base clipped from V and 6 bases from J, the junction kept 2 bases outside the gene matches. CDR1 is MNHEY, CDR2 SMNVEV, per germline (reference sequence). The CDR3 has 15 residues. The CDR3 DNA follows: TGTGCCAGCAGTTTATGGACAGGGGGGGCCGGGGAGCTGTTTTTT. Its protein product is CASSLWTGGAGELFF.

This clonotype was detected ten times or more. The CDR3 nucleotides read TGCGCCAGCAGACTAGCGGGGGCCCAAGAGACCCAGTACTTC. It codes for CASRLAGAQETQYF. The V gene is TRBV5-1, the J gene TRBJ2-5; 11 nucleotides line up with TRBD2. Trimming cost V 5 bases and J 1 base; bases outside gene matches: 1. The CDR3 loop spans 14 amino acids. The germline gives CDR1 SGHRS, CDR2 YFSETQ.

The table lists this clonotype with a few counts. The J gene is TRBJ1-6, the V gene TRBV5-1, with D perhaps TRBD1 (5 bases). The CDR3 has 14 amino acids. Trimming took off 0 bases at V and 11 bases at J, with 12 bases between the two ends. The germline V gene has CDR1 SGHRS and CDR2 YFSETQ. This CDR3 reads CASSLEAGETPLHF. DNA for the CDR3: TGCGCCAGCAGCTTGGAGGCGGGGGAGACACCCCTCCACTTT.

At least ten counts were recorded for this clonotype. The V call is TRBV20-1, the J call TRBJ1-2; D remains ambiguous. This CDR3 comprises 13 residues. V lost 6 bases and J lost 4, with 15 bases in between. Germline CDR1 is DFQATT and CDR2 is SNEGSKA (reference sequence). The CDR3 nucleotides are TGCAGTGCCCGCGCCCGTAGCTCCTATGGCTACACCTTC. This gives the protein CSARARSSYGYTF.

This clonotype has a count of ten or more. This chain connects TRBV19 to TRBJ2-7; 8 bases are a match to TRBD2. Germline V lookup: CDR1 LNHDA, CDR2 SQIVND (reference sequence). Trimming cost V 6 bases and J 1 base; bases outside gene matches: 2. The CDR3 is made up of 13 amino acids. The CDR3 sequence: CASSQRGSYEQYF. DNA of the CDR3: TGTGCCAGTAGCCAGCGGGGGTCCTACGAGCAGTACTTC.

The V gene is TRBV4-1, the J gene TRBJ2-7, with TRBD1 matching 7 bases. V dropped 3 bases and J dropped 3; count of bases not matched to a gene: 8. The CDR3 is made up of 15 amino acids. Germline V gives CDR1 MGHRA, CDR2 YSYEKL. The CDR3 loop is CASSQGYRGVYEQYF. DNA for the CDR3: TGCGCCAGCAGCCAGGGCTACAGGGGAGTCTACGAGCAGTACTTC.

This clonotype was detected ten times or more. The gene calls are TRBV19 and TRBJ1-2, with D possibly being TRBD1 (5 bases). Trimming removed 1 base from V and 5 bases from J, with 20 bases in between. Germline lookup yields CDR1 LNHDA and CDR2 SQIVND (reference sequence). The CDR3 spans 17 residues. The CDR3 DNA reads TGTGCCAGTAGTATAGTCGGAAAGACAGCCCATCCTTATGGCTACACCTTC. This codes for CASSIVGKTAHPYGYTF.

This clonotype occurred many times. V and J are TRBV28 and TRBJ1-2; no firm D call. This CDR3 comprises 13 residues. The V and J ends lost 6 bases and 0 bases respectively, with 8 bases between them. Germline loops: CDR1 MDHEN, CDR2 SYDVKM. CDR3 residues: CASRPRANYGYTF. For the CDR3, the DNA is TGTGCCAGCAGGCCTCGGGCTAACTATGGCTACACCTTC.

In this sample, this clonotype turned up many times. The rearrangement links TRBV19 to TRBJ2-2; D is uncertain. Between the trimmed V and J ends, which lost 4 bases and 0 bases, there was a span of 18 bases. The CDR3 has 18 residues. Germline CDR1 reads LNHDA; CDR2 reads SQIVND (reference sequence). The CDR3: CASSTLPRDTSNTGELFF. In nucleotides, the CDR3 is TGTGCCAGTAGTACGCTCCCTAGGGATACTTCGAACACCGGGGAGCTGTTTTTT. The full variable domain, rest sourced from reference TRBV19 and TRBJ2-2, is DGGITQSPKYLFRKEGQNVTLSCEQNLNHDAMYWYRQDPGQGLRLIYYSQIVNDFQKGDIAEGYSVSREKKESFPLTVTSAQKNPTAFYLCASSTLPRDTSNTGELFFGEGSRLTVL.

In this sample, this clonotype turned up many times. An end of the junction does not agree with germline; a read error may underlie this. The chain uses TRBV19 and TRBJ1-5; no clear D. The germline gives CDR1 LNHDA, CDR2 SQIVND (reference sequence). The CDR3 has 15 amino acids. This chain's CDR3 is CASSIVGDSDQPQHF. For the CDR3, the DNA is TGTGCCAGTAGTATAGTTGGGGATAGCGATCAGCCCCAGCATTTT.

At least ten counts were recorded for this clonotype. This chain joins TRBV2 and TRBJ2-7; 8 bases line up with TRBD1. Per germline, CDR1 SNHLY and CDR2 FYNNEI. The CDR3 has 15 residues. V shed 7 bases, J shed 9 bases, and the junction held 17 bases outside the gene matches. CDR3 DNA: TGTGCCAGCAAGGACCCGGGACAGGACATGGAAGGGCAGTACTTC. Translated: CASKDPGQDMEGQYF.

The rearrangement uses TRBV6-1 and TRBJ2-7; TRBD2 matches 9 bases. Trimming at V came to 8 bases and at J to 3 bases, leaving 5 bases not matched to a gene. From germline, CDR1 is MNHNS and CDR2 SASEGT. This CDR3 has 13 amino acids. CDR3 loop: CASLRLAVYEQYF. DNA of the CDR3: TGTGCCAGCTTAAGACTAGCGGTCTACGAGCAGTACTTC.

J is TRBJ2-7 and V is TRBV30, with D perhaps TRBD1 (6 bases). V was clipped by 4 bases and J by 7 bases, with 14 bases between them. CDR1 is GTSNPN and CDR2 is SVGIG in the germline V gene (reference sequence). The CDR3 is 12 residues long. Written as DNA, the CDR3 is TGTGCCTGGAAGGGGGAAGCTTGGGAGCAGTACTTC. It specifies CAWKGEAWEQYF.

This clonotype has ten or more counts. This chain uses TRBV10-3 with TRBJ2-7; D is perhaps TRBD2 (5 bases). V lost 8 bases to trimming and J lost 1 base, with 12 bases between them. CDR3 length: 13 amino acids. The V gene's germline CDR1 is ENHRY and CDR2 SYGVKD. This chain's CDR3 is CAIRGPRSYEQYF. The CDR3 DNA reads TGTGCCATCCGAGGGCCGAGGTCCTACGAGCAGTACTTC.

This clonotype occurred many times. CDR3: CASQSGTSDAYGYTF. Here the CDR3 DNA reads TGTGCCAGCCAGTCCGGGACGAGTGATGCCTATGGCTACACCTTC. The J gene is TRBJ1-2, the V gene TRBV19, with a possible D match to TRBD1 (5 bases). Trimming shortened V by 9 bases and J by 4 bases, and 21 bases separated the two germline ends. The germline gives CDR1 LNHDA, CDR2 SQIVND (reference sequence). The CDR3 extends over 15 amino acids. Together with reference TRBV19 and TRBJ1-2, the CDR3 gives the full variable domain: DGGITQSPKYLFRKEGQNVTLSCEQNLNHDAMYWYRQDPGQGLRLIYYSQIVNDFQKGDIAEGYSVSREKKESFPLTVTSAQKNPTAFYLCASQSGTSDAYGYTFGSGTRLTVV.

This clonotype has a count of ten or more. The genes are TRBV12-3 or TRBV12-4 and TRBJ1-1; D remains ambiguous. V lost 2 bases and J lost 1, with 5 bases in between. This CDR3 is built from 13 residues. CDR3 protein: CASSLKGNTEAFF. CDR3 nucleotide sequence: TGTGCCAGCAGTTTAAAGGGGAACACTGAAGCTTTCTTT.

This clonotype was detected many times. This chain joins TRBV19 and TRBJ1-5; 7 bases match TRBD1. After removal of 5 bases from V and 8 bases from J, the junction contained 9 bases not matched to a gene. The CDR3 has 14 residues. CDR1 is LNHDA and CDR2 is SQIVND in the germline V gene (reference sequence). CDR3 protein: CASSDRAAGEPQHF. For the CDR3, the DNA is TGTGCCAGTAGTGACAGGGCCGCAGGTGAGCCCCAGCATTTT.

This clonotype was detected ten times or more. The V gene is TRBV20-1, the J gene TRBJ1-1; TRBD1 matches at 7 bases. Trimming cost V 2 bases and J 4 bases; bases outside gene matches: 7. This CDR3 comprises 14 residues. Germline loops: CDR1 DFQATT, CDR2 SNEGSKA (reference sequence). The CDR3 coding sequence is TGCAGTGCTAGAAATAGGGGGCAGGGCACTGAAGCTTTCTTT. This encodes CSARNRGQGTEAFF.

The sample holds many counts of this clonotype. CDR3 sequence (DNA): TGTGCCAGCAGTTACCCCCGTTGGCAGGGGAATGGTGTCGATCAGCCCCAGCATTTT. Translating gives CASSYPRWQGNGVDQPQHF. The V call is TRBV6-2 or TRBV6-3, the J call TRBJ1-5; tentatively, D is TRBD1 (6 bases). The germline CDR1 and CDR2 sequences are MNHEY and SVGEGT. The V and J ends lost 2 bases and 5 bases respectively, with 25 bases between them. The CDR3 consists of 19 residues.

This clonotype occurred many times. The gene calls are TRBV11-2 and TRBJ1-6; D is ambiguous. Germline-derived CDR1 and CDR2 are SGHAT and FQNNGV. The length of the CDR3 is 14 residues. Trimming pared 2 bases from V and 7 bases from J, leaving 9 bases between. The CDR3 DNA is TGTGCCAGCAGCTTACACGGCATAAATTCACCCCTCCACTTT. Translating gives CASSLHGINSPLHF.

There are many counts of this clonotype. V and J are TRBV11-2 and TRBJ2-5, with D maybe TRBD1 (6 bases). Germline assignment: CDR1 SGHAT and CDR2 FQNNGV. The V and J ends lost 3 bases and 5 bases respectively, with 10 bases between them. The CDR3 covers 13 residues. The CDR3 nucleotides are TGTGCCAGCAGCTTTGGGACAAAGGAGACCCAGTACTTC. It translates to CASSFGTKETQYF.